The clone carrying this T cell receptor beta chain was counted a few times. Its antigen is not known. This entry belongs to a study of identical twins. Study findings and constraints: Beta clonotypes that were abundant in cord blood contained fewer insertions, a pattern absent from memory repertoires.

In TCRdb, the 5' RACE reads were re-called with MiXCR into one record per CDR3 protein. The sample carries around 250,000 distinct CDR3 sequences, 5.5% to 7% recorded once. Trimming removed 0 bases at V and 4 bases at J, with 12 bases between. Looked up from germline, CDR1 is LGHDT and CDR2 is YNNKEL (reference sequence). The CDR3 spans 16 residues. The sample also formed part of further work on yellow fever vaccine responses in identical twins.

The chain joins TRBV3-1 to TRBJ2-2; tentative D call: TRBD1 (5 bases). The material sequenced was memory (CD45RO+) T cells sorted from blood. The receptor was isolated from a woman younger than 35 in good health. The CDR3 nucleotides read TGTGCCAGCAGCCAAGATAGGGGCGCCCGCACCGGGGAGCTGTTTTTT. Translated: CASSQDRGARTGELFF. The full variable domain, in which reference TRBV3-1 and TRBJ2-2 provide the parts outside the CDR3, is DTAVSQTPKYLVTQMGNDKSIKCEQNLGHDTMYWYKQDSKKFLKIMFSYNNKELIINETVPNRFSPKSPDKAHLNLHINSLELGDSAVYFCASSQDRGARTGELFFGEGSRLTVL.